The 26 T cell receptor beta chains below come from one sample, sequenced in a study of shared clonotypes between healthy human individuals. The method was immunoSEQ multiplex PCR; TCRdb's version includes in-frame clones alone and lacks a portion of them. The table records 700,000 or so clones, approximately 79% of them present only once. The source material was memory CD4+ T cells sorted from blood. The sample's subset: CD45RA-negative fraction. All receptors come from a woman in her thirties in good health.

This chain uses TRBV2 with TRBJ2-5; D perhaps matches TRBD1 (5 bases). Trimming took off 7 bases at V and 9 bases at J, with 21 bases between the two ends. The germline V gene has CDR1 SNHLY and CDR2 FYNNEI. This CDR3 region has 14 residues. The CDR3 nucleotides are TGTGCCAGCATTAGAGGTGGGCCCGTAGGGGCCCAGTACTTC. Translating it yields CASIRGGPVGAQYF.

The V gene is TRBV2, the J gene TRBJ2-3; perhaps TRBD2 as D (5 bases). CDR3 length: 15 amino acids. Germline V CDR1 and CDR2: SNHLY, FYNNEI. With 6 bases removed from V and 6 bases from J, the gap between germline ends came to 19 bases. The CDR3 sequence: CASSDPLGRADTQYF. CDR3 in DNA: TGTGCCAGCAGCGACCCACTAGGTAGGGCGGATACGCAGTATTTT.

A single count supports this clone. The genes are TRBV4-1 and TRBJ2-1, with 15 nucleotides matching TRBD2. CDR3 size: 17 residues. Trimming took 2 bases from V and 14 from J; bases not matched to a gene: 13. Germline V CDR1 and CDR2: MGHRA, YSYEKL. The CDR3 loop is CASSQSGLAGGWPMKFF. The CDR3 DNA reads as TGCGCCAGCAGCCAATCCGGACTAGCGGGAGGGTGGCCCATGAAGTTCTTC.

The chain links TRBV29-1 to TRBJ2-3; D gene ambiguous. V was trimmed by 3 bases and J by 4 bases, leaving 8 bases between them. The germline V gene encodes CDR1 SQVTM and CDR2 ANQGSEA. CDR3 size: 12 residues. The CDR3 DNA is TGCAGCGTTGAGGTTTGGGCAGATACGCAGTATTTT. Translated, it gives CSVEVWADTQYF.

The chain links TRBV28 to TRBJ1-5; 9 bases are a match to TRBD1. The ends lost 6 bases at V and 0 bases at J; junction bases unmatched: 9. The CDR3 is 17 amino acids. CDR1 is MDHEN and CDR2 is SYDVKM in the germline V gene. CDR3 protein: CASSVGQGTYSNQPQHF. The DNA for the CDR3 is TGTGCCAGCAGCGTCGGACAGGGGACTTATAGCAATCAGCCCCAGCATTTT.

The chain couples TRBV5-1 to TRBJ1-4, with 8 bases aligning to TRBD1. The CDR3 length is 17 residues. The germline CDR1 and CDR2 sequences are SGHRS and YFSETQ. V lost 3 bases and J lost 0; bases outside the gene matches: 7. The CDR3 coding sequence is TGCGCCAGCAGCTACAGGGGGTCTCCTGCAACTAATGAAAAACTGTTTTTT. It codes for CASSYRGSPATNEKLFF.

V and J are TRBV6-5 and TRBJ1-4, with D perhaps TRBD1 (5 bases). Trimming left V 5 bases short and J 6 bases short, with 16 bases between. CDR1 MNHEY and CDR2 SVGAGI come from the germline V gene. This CDR3 contains 15 residues. CDR3 residues: CASSTSQGSYEKLFF. CDR3 in DNA: TGTGCCAGCAGTACCTCGCAGGGTAGTTATGAAAAACTGTTTTTT.

This sequence joins TRBV18 and TRBJ2-2; D is ambiguous. The CDR3 consists of 18 residues. The germline V gene encodes CDR1 KGHSH and CDR2 LQKENI. V lost 2 bases, J lost 0 bases, and 16 bases lay in between. In nucleotides, the CDR3 is TGTGCCAGCTCACCATGGCTCCATGATAACTCGAACACCGGGGAGCTGTTTTTT. Residues: CASSPWLHDNSNTGELFF.

The DNA of the CDR3 is TGTGCCAGCAGTCCCGGACAGGGGGCTGTGAGCGAGCAGTACTTC. It translates to CASSPGQGAVSEQYF. The chain has TRBV27 and TRBJ2-7, with 11 positions matching TRBD1. The length of the CDR3 is 15 residues. CDR1 and CDR2 from the germline V gene are MNHEY and SMNVEV (reference sequence). The ends lost 5 bases at V and 6 bases at J; junction bases unmatched: 9.

This clone was found once. Here the CDR3 DNA reads TGTGCCAGCAGCTTCCGACAGGGGAGCGCAGATACGCAGTATTTT. Protein product: CASSFRQGSADTQYF. V and J are TRBV5-4 and TRBJ2-3; 8 nucleotides match TRBD1. Germline CDR1 and CDR2: SGHNT and YYREEE (reference sequence). There are 15 residues in the CDR3. V shed 2 bases, J shed 4 bases, and the junction held 6 bases outside the gene matches.

A single count supports this clone. The J gene is TRBJ2-3, the V gene TRBV7-2, with 11 bases that match TRBD2. This CDR3 spans 18 amino acids. The junction had 10 bases not matched to a gene; V was cut back by 5 bases and J by 0 bases. Germline values: CDR1 SGHTA, CDR2 FQGNSA. CDR3 bases: TGTGCCAGCAGCATGGGGACTAGCGGCATACCTAGCACAGATACGCAGTATTTT. Its translation: CASSMGTSGIPSTDTQYF.

The rearrangement joins TRBV13 to TRBJ2-7; tentatively, D is TRBD2 (8 bases). Trimming removed 4 bases at V and 2 bases at J, with 24 bases between. The CDR3 runs 18 residues. CDR1 PRHDT and CDR2 FYEKMQ come from the germline V gene (reference sequence). CDR3 DNA sequence: TGTGCCAGCAGCTCGCCGACAGGGCGGAGCGGGGGTACCTACGAGCAGTACTTC. Translation gives CASSSPTGRSGGTYEQYF.

The chain is built from TRBV12-2 and TRBJ1-1; the tabulated D call, TRBD1, remains unverified against the DNA. TRBV12-2 is an annotated pseudogene. This CDR3 is 18 amino acids long. The CDR3 nucleotides are TGTGCAAGTCGCTTAGCCCCCCTGGGGCAGGGGATGAACACTGAAGCTTTCTTT. Translated: CASRLAPLGQGMNTEAFF.

The chain links TRBV25-1 to TRBJ2-6, with D possibly being TRBD2 (6 bases). Per germline, CDR1 MGHDK and CDR2 SYGVNS. V lost 1 base, J lost 0 bases, and 10 bases lay in between. The CDR3 runs 17 residues. CDR3 nucleotide sequence: TGTGCCAGCAGTGAATCCGGGGGAGCCTCTGGGGCCAACGTCCTGACTTTC. Protein sequence: CASSESGGASGANVLTF.

The chain joins TRBV11-1 to TRBJ2-2; TRBD1 might be the D (6 bases). Germline values: CDR1 SGHAT, CDR2 FQDESV (reference sequence). The ends were cut back, 5 bases at V and 4 bases at J, with 20 bases in the middle. There are 17 residues in the CDR3. CDR3 region: CASSPHFGGPFTGELFF. In nucleotides, the CDR3 is TGTGCCAGCAGCCCGCACTTTGGGGGCCCCTTCACCGGGGAGCTGTTTTTT.

The chain recombines TRBV10-3 with TRBJ2-3; 11 nucleotides line up with TRBD1. V dropped 0 bases and J dropped 5; count of bases not matched to a gene: 4. The CDR3 is 16 residues long. Germline CDR1 and CDR2: ENHRY and SYGVKD. The CDR3 sequence: CAISESMDRGQDTQYF. CDR3 nucleotide sequence: TGTGCCATCAGTGAGTCGATGGACAGGGGGCAAGATACGCAGTATTTT.

This chain uses TRBV19 with TRBJ2-2, with D uncertain. Trimming removed 5 bases from V and 4 bases from J, with 8 bases in between. Germline V gene lookup returns CDR1 LNHDA and CDR2 SQIVND (reference sequence). The CDR3 has 13 amino acids. CDR3 protein: CASSYSSTGELFF. CDR3 nucleotide sequence: TGTGCCAGTAGTTATTCGTCCACCGGGGAGCTGTTTTTT.

The gene calls are TRBV4-1 and TRBJ2-7; 9 bases map to TRBD1. Germline CDR1 MGHRA, CDR2 YSYEKL. With 4 bases clipped from V and 0 bases from J, the junction kept 7 bases outside the gene matches. The CDR3 extends over 16 amino acids. In DNA, the CDR3 is TGCGCCAGCAGCCGATCCGGGACAGGGCGCTCCTACGAGCAGTACTTC. Residues: CASSRSGTGRSYEQYF.

The genes are TRBV28 and TRBJ2-1; TRBD2 aligns across 8 bases. V was clipped by 6 bases and J by 2 bases; unmatched bases: 6. CDR1 MDHEN and CDR2 SYDVKM come from the germline V gene. The CDR3 totals 15 residues. The CDR3, as DNA: TGTGCCAGCAGCCCCATCGGGAGGGCCTACAATGAGCAGTTCTTC. Translating it yields CASSPIGRAYNEQFF. Full variable domain (rest looked up from reference TRBV28 and TRBJ2-1): DVKVTQSSRYLVKRTGEKVFLECVQDMDHENMFWYRQDPGLGLRLIYFSYDVKMKEKGDIPEGYSVSREKKERFSLILESASTNQTSMYLCASSPIGRAYNEQFFGPGTRLTVL.

CDR3 DNA sequence: TGTGCCAGCAGCGTAGCGCCGACTAACCAAGAGACCCAGTACTTC. As protein: CASSVAPTNQETQYF. The V gene is TRBV9, the J gene TRBJ2-5; TRBD2 might be the D (5 bases). This CDR3 spans 15 amino acids. Trimming removed 0 bases from V and 0 bases from J, with 9 bases in between. Germline loops: CDR1 SGDLS, CDR2 YYNGEE.

The chain uses TRBV18 and TRBJ2-7, with unresolved D. Germline-derived CDR1 and CDR2 are KGHSH and LQKENI. The CDR3 covers 13 residues. The ends were cut back, 5 bases at V and 7 bases at J, with 15 bases in the middle. The CDR3 bases are TGTGCCAGCTCAGAGGAGATCTCTCGTGAGCAGTACTTC. Encoded protein: CASSEEISREQYF.

This rearrangement joins TRBV28 to TRBJ1-2; D remains ambiguous. V dropped 4 bases and J dropped 8 bases, with 14 bases sitting between them. This CDR3 comprises 13 residues. Per the germline V gene, CDR1 is MDHEN and CDR2 is SYDVKM. The CDR3 coding sequence is TGTGCCAGCAGTTCCCCTGGCAGCGGAGGCTACACCTTC. Its translation: CASSSPGSGGYTF.

The rearrangement joins TRBV5-8 to TRBJ2-1; tentatively, D is TRBD1 or TRBD2 (7 bases each). V lost 0 bases to trimming and J lost 8 bases, with 15 bases between them. CDR1 and CDR2 from the germline V gene are SGHTS and YDEGEE. The CDR3 consists of 15 residues. The CDR3 loop is CASSLEQGRVYEQFF. The CDR3 DNA is TGTGCCAGCAGCTTGGAACAGGGGAGGGTATATGAGCAGTTCTTC.

This clone was recorded a few times. The chain couples TRBV10-2 to TRBJ1-5; TRBD1 agrees at 7 bases. With V trimmed by 11 bases and J by 4 bases, 11 bases remained unmatched. The CDR3 has 14 amino acids. CDR1 is WSHSY, CDR2 SAAADI, per germline. The CDR3 reads CASQTTGPNQPQHF. CDR3 DNA sequence: TGCGCCTCCCAAACGACAGGGCCGAATCAGCCCCAGCATTTT.

DNA of the CDR3: TGTGCCAGCAGCCGAGGGACAGATACTGGAAACACCATATATTTT. Its translation: CASSRGTDTGNTIYF. This chain joins TRBV4-2 and TRBJ1-3; 7 bases agree with TRBD1. Germline assignment: CDR1 LGHNA and CDR2 YNFKEQ. The CDR3 runs to 15 residues. The V segment lost 4 bases and the J segment 2 bases; nucleotides outside the gene matches: 5.

The chain recombines TRBV5-8 with TRBJ2-1; TRBD2 aligns across 10 bases. Trimming at V came to 4 bases and at J to 3 bases, leaving 7 bases not matched to a gene. CDR3 length: 16 residues. CDR1 and CDR2 from the germline V gene are SGHTS and YDEGEE. This CDR3 reads CASSHGTSEYYNEQFF. The CDR3 DNA sequence: TGTGCCAGCAGCCACGGGACTAGCGAGTACTACAATGAGCAGTTCTTC.